The 21 T cell receptor beta chains below come from one sample, sequenced in a study of T cells in Graves' hyperthyroidism and ophthalmopathy. RNA transcripts provided the source from which TCR beta CDR3 regions were amplified. HTBI primers were employed in a first-round RT-PCR of the TCR CDR3. From the multiplex PCR reads, TCRdb called clonotypes with MiXCR, one entry per CDR3 protein. The repertoire holds about 410,000 distinct CDR3 sequences, roughly 14% seen once, with less than 15% in the top ten. Sequenced material: blood. The receptors derive from a man aged 18 to 29 with Graves' ophthalmopathy.

This clonotype has only a few counts. At one end, the junction sequence differs from germline, possibly due to a read error. The gene calls are TRBV24-1 and TRBJ2-1; 8 bases are a match to TRBD2. The germline V gene has CDR1 KGHDR and CDR2 SFDVKD. The CDR3 consists of 17 residues. In DNA form, the CDR3 reads TGTGCCACCAGTGATCCCTCCGGGGGGGCGGTCTACAATGGGCAGTTCTTC. Amino acid sequence: CATSDPSGGAVYNGQFF.

This clonotype occurred a few times. The gene calls are TRBV12-5 and TRBJ2-4, with D perhaps TRBD1 or TRBD2 (5 bases each). Trimming removed 3 bases from V and 10 bases from J, with 13 bases in between. CDR3 length equals 13 residues. In germline, CDR1 is LGHNT, CDR2 FRNRAP. The CDR3 DNA reads TGTGCTAGTGGTTTAGGGACGACTCTGATTCAGTACTTC. Protein product: CASGLGTTLIQYF.

This clonotype occurred many times. The gene calls are TRBV10-3 and TRBJ2-3, with D perhaps TRBD1 (6 bases). The CDR3 consists of 15 residues. Germline values: CDR1 ENHRY, CDR2 SYGVKD. Trimming took off 3 bases at V and 0 bases at J, with 10 bases between the two ends. CDR3: CAISDRDKSTDTQYF. CDR3 nucleotides: TGTGCCATCAGTGATAGGGACAAAAGCACAGATACGCAGTATTTT.

The table lists this clonotype with many counts. V gene TRBV29-1 combines with J gene TRBJ1-2; tentative D call: TRBD1 (5 bases). This CDR3 contains 14 residues. CDR1 is SQVTM and CDR2 is ANQGSEA in the germline V gene. Trimming pared 3 bases from V and 5 bases from J, leaving 16 bases between. CDR3 sequence reads: CSVEGGTASYGYTF. CDR3 in DNA: TGCAGCGTTGAGGGAGGGACGGCGTCATATGGCTACACCTTC.

This clonotype has ten or more counts. CDR3 nucleotides: TGTGCCTGGAGTTTGTCTAGCGGGGATTACAATGAGCAGTTCTTC. As protein: CAWSLSSGDYNEQFF. This chain links TRBV30 with TRBJ2-1; 9 bases fit TRBD2. After removal of 2 bases from V and 4 bases from J, the junction contained 6 bases not matched to a gene. The CDR3 has 15 residues. Germline CDR1 reads GTSNPN; CDR2 reads SVGIG (reference sequence). Full variable domain (outside the CDR3, taken from reference TRBV30 and TRBJ2-1): SQTIHQWPATLVQPVGSPLSLECTVEGTSNPNLYWYRQAAGRGLQLLFYSVGIGQISSEVPQNLSASRPQDRQFILSSKKLLLSDSGFYLCAWSLSSGDYNEQFFGPGTRLTVL.

In its sample, this clonotype was seen many times. This chain links TRBV5-6 with TRBJ1-1; D unresolved. Germline CDR1 SGHDT, CDR2 YYEEEE. The CDR3 extends over 14 amino acids. V lost 1 base and J lost 11, with 18 bases in between. The CDR3 DNA follows: TGTGCCAGCAGCTTGACGGCCGAGCGACCTGGGGCTTTCTTT. It is translated as CASSLTAERPGAFF. Drawing the rest from reference TRBV5-6 and TRBJ1-1, the complete variable domain is DAGVTQSPTHLIKTRGQQVTLRCSPKSGHDTVSWYQQALGQGPQFIFQYYEEEERQRGNFPDRFSGHQFPNYSSELNVNALLLGDSALYLCASSLTAERPGAFFGQGTRLTVV.

This clonotype was recorded many times. This CDR3 is CASSHGQTGGYTF. The CDR3 DNA reads TGTGCCAGCAGTCACGGACAGACGGGAGGCTACACCTTC. The chain has TRBV27 and TRBJ1-2; D possibly corresponds to TRBD1 (6 bases). The CDR3 is 13 residues long. Germline V gene sequence: CDR1 MNHEY, CDR2 SMNVEV (reference sequence). Trimming shortened V by 5 bases and J by 8 bases, and 15 bases separated the two germline ends.

This clonotype was observed many times. The gene calls are TRBV12-3 or TRBV12-4 and TRBJ1-2; D is perhaps TRBD1 (5 bases). V lost 2 bases and J lost 0, with 10 bases in between. The CDR3 totals 15 residues. CDR3 region: CASSLRGTANYGYTF. The CDR3 bases are TGTGCCAGCAGTTTAAGGGGCACCGCTAACTATGGCTACACCTTC.

This clonotype was counted many times. Here the CDR3 DNA reads TGTGCCAGCTCACCAGAGGAAATTGGAAACACCATATATTTT. Encoded protein: CASSPEEIGNTIYF. The genes are TRBV18 and TRBJ1-3; no reliable D call. Trimming took off 2 bases at V and 3 bases at J, with 8 bases between the two ends. This CDR3 is 14 amino acids long. Looked up from germline, CDR1 is KGHSH and CDR2 is LQKENI.

This CDR3 reads CSAPGTPSYEQFF. CDR3 DNA: TGCAGTGCTCCCGGGACCCCGAGCTATGAGCAGTTCTTC. V usage is TRBV20-1 and J usage is TRBJ2-1; D possibly uses TRBD1 or TRBD2 (5 bases each). The CDR3 spans 13 residues. Trimming removed 5 bases at V and 8 bases at J, with 16 bases between. Germline CDR1 DFQATT, CDR2 SNEGSKA (reference sequence).

Ten or more counts support this clonotype. The rearrangement links TRBV7-2 to TRBJ2-2; a weak D match, TRBD1 (6 bases). The CDR3 loop spans 17 amino acids. Trimming stripped 0 bases from V and 0 bases from J, with 11 bases between. Looked up from germline, CDR1 is SGHTA and CDR2 is FQGNSA. This chain's CDR3 is CASSLARDTTNTGELFF. CDR3 nucleotides: TGTGCCAGCAGCTTAGCCCGGGACACAACGAACACCGGGGAGCTGTTTTTT.

This clonotype was seen ten or more times. The chain recombines TRBV30 with TRBJ1-1; D is perhaps TRBD1 (6 bases). From germline, CDR1 is GTSNPN and CDR2 SVGIG (reference sequence). There are 13 residues in the CDR3. The DNA for the CDR3 is TGTGCGTCGAGGCGGGGGGCGAACACTGAAGCTTTCTTT. Protein product: CASRRGANTEAFF.

In this sample, this clonotype turned up many times. The chain has TRBV7-2 and TRBJ2-3; the D is unclear. The CDR3 length is 12 residues. In germline, CDR1 is SGHTA, CDR2 FQGNSA. The ends were cut back, 4 bases at V and 2 bases at J, with 4 bases in the middle. DNA for the CDR3: TGTGCCAGCAGCTACTCCACAGATACGCAGTATTTT. Amino acids: CASSYSTDTQYF. The entire variable domain, with the rest obtained from reference TRBV7-2 and TRBJ2-3, is as follows: GAGVSQSPSNKVTEKGKDVELRCDPISGHTALYWYRQSLGQGLEFLIYFQGNSAPDKSGLPSDRFSAERTGGSVSTLTIQRTQQEDSAVYLCASSYSTDTQYFGPGTRLTVL.

The chain links TRBV5-1 to TRBJ1-1; 7 bases are a match to TRBD1. The trim removed 0 bases at V and 7 bases at J, leaving 3 bases unmatched. This CDR3 has 13 residues. Germline CDR1 is SGHRS and CDR2 is YFSETQ. The CDR3 sequence is CASSLGDRIEAFF. DNA of the CDR3: TGCGCCAGCAGCTTGGGGGACAGAATTGAAGCTTTCTTT.

In its sample, this clonotype was seen many times. This sequence joins TRBV2 and TRBJ2-5, with 10 bases lining up with TRBD1. CDR1 and CDR2 (germline): SNHLY, FYNNEI. The CDR3 contains 19 residues. The trim removed 4 bases at V and 2 bases at J, leaving 16 bases unmatched. CDR3 protein: CASSVGDRGPPLAQETQYF. CDR3 nucleotide sequence: TGTGCCAGCAGTGTAGGTGACAGGGGGCCTCCTCTGGCGCAAGAGACCCAGTACTTC.

In this sample, this clonotype turned up once. The rearrangement uses TRBV5-1 and TRBJ1-1; D ambiguous. The germline CDR1 and CDR2 sequences are SGHRS and YFSETQ. Trimming pared 0 bases from V and 11 bases from J, leaving 14 bases between. The CDR3 runs 13 residues. The CDR3 sequence is CASSLEGALGAFF. The CDR3 coding sequence is TGCGCCAGCAGCTTGGAAGGAGCCCTGGGGGCTTTCTTT.

The V call is TRBV30, the J call TRBJ1-3; 7 bases map to TRBD1. With V trimmed by 5 bases and J by 3 bases, 13 bases remained unmatched. CDR1 and CDR2 (germline): GTSNPN, SVGIG (reference sequence). The CDR3 has 16 amino acids. The CDR3 DNA reads as TGTGCCTGGGCGGGGACAGTCAATTACGATGGAAACACCATATATTTT. Its translation is CAWAGTVNYDGNTIYF. The whole variable domain, remainder taken from reference TRBV30 and TRBJ1-3, is SQTIHQWPATLVQPVGSPLSLECTVEGTSNPNLYWYRQAAGRGLQLLFYSVGIGQISSEVPQNLSASRPQDRQFILSSKKLLLSDSGFYLCAWAGTVNYDGNTIYFGEGSWLTVV.

This clonotype occurred many times. This chain links TRBV4-1 with TRBJ2-7; 9 bases fit TRBD1. This CDR3 is 15 amino acids long. With V trimmed by 3 bases and J by 2 bases, 5 bases remained unmatched. Germline CDR1 and CDR2: MGHRA and YSYEKL. CDR3 in DNA: TGCGCCAGCAGCCATGGGGGACAGGGTGCCTACGAGCAGTACTTC. This translates into CASSHGGQGAYEQYF.

Ten or more counts support this clonotype. This sequence joins TRBV7-9 and TRBJ1-2; D gene unclear. Between the trimmed V and J ends, which lost 1 base and 5 bases, there was a span of 11 bases. This CDR3 spans 14 amino acids. Germline CDR1 SEHNR, CDR2 FQNEAQ (reference sequence). This CDR3 reads CASSLGEGIYGYTF. The DNA for the CDR3 is TGTGCCAGCAGCTTAGGCGAAGGGATTTATGGCTACACCTTC.

This clonotype was seen many times. CDR3 sequence reads: CASSRPKGFDFYEQYF. The CDR3, as DNA: TGTGCCAGCAGCCGCCCTAAAGGGTTCGACTTCTACGAGCAGTACTTC. V usage is TRBV3-1 and J usage is TRBJ2-7; D call uncertain. V dropped 4 bases and J dropped 3 bases, with 19 bases sitting between them. Germline V gene sequence: CDR1 LGHDT, CDR2 YNNKEL (reference sequence). The CDR3 totals 16 residues.

The J gene is TRBJ2-5, the V gene TRBV7-2; the match to TRBD2 covers 12 bases. This CDR3 has 16 residues. Per germline, CDR1 SGHTA and CDR2 FQGNSA. V trimming: 6 bases; J trimming: 5 bases; junction bases outside the gene matches: 10. CDR3 nucleotides: TGTGCCAGCAGGCTAGCGGGGGGGGGGGCGCCGGAGACCCAGTACTTC. This encodes CASRLAGGGAPETQYF.